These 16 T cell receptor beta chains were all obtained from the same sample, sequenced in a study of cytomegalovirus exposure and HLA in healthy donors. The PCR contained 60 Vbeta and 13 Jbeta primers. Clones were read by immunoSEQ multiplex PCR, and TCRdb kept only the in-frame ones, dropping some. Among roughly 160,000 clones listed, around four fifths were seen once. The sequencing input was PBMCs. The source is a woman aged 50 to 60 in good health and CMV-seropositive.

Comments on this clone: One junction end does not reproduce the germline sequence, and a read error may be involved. This CDR3 is CASSLEQSTEQFF. The CDR3 coding sequence is TGTGCTAGCAGCTTAGAACAGTCAACTGAGCAGTTCTTC. The V gene is TRBV7-7, the J gene TRBJ2-1; D ambiguous. This CDR3 comprises 13 residues. Germline V gene sequence: CDR1 SSHAT, CDR2 FNYEAQ (reference sequence). Based on the CDR3 plus reference TRBV7-7 and TRBJ2-1, the full variable domain is GAGVSQSPRYKVTKRGQDVTLRCDPISSHATLYWYQQALGQGPEFLTYFNYEAQPDKSGLPSDRFSAERPEGSISTLTIQRTEQRDSAMYRCASSLEQSTEQFFGPGTRLTVL.

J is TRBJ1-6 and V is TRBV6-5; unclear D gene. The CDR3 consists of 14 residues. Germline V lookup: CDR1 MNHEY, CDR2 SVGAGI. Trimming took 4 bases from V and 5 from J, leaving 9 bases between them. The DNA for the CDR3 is TGTGCCAGCAGTTCGTGGAGGGATAATTCACCCCTCCACTTT. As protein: CASSSWRDNSPLHF.

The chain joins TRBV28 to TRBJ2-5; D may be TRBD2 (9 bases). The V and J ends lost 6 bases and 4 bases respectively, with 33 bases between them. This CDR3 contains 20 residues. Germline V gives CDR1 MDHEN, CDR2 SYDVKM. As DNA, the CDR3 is TGTGCCAGCAGCCTAGGATGGCAGGGGGCGAGACTAGCGGTGTTAGAGACCCAGTACTTC. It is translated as CASSLGWQGARLAVLETQYF.

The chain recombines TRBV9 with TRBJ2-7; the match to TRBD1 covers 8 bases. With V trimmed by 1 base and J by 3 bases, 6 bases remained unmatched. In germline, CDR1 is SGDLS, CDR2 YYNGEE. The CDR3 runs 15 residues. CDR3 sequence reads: CASSVTGQVIYEQYF. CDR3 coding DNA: TGTGCCAGCAGCGTAACGGGACAGGTGATCTACGAGCAGTACTTC.

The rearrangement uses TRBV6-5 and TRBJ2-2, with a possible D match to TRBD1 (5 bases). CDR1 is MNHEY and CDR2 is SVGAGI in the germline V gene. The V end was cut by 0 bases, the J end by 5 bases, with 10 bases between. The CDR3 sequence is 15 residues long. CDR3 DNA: TGTGCCAGCAGTTACTCAGGGGCGAGGACCGGGGAGCTGTTTTTT. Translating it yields CASSYSGARTGELFF.

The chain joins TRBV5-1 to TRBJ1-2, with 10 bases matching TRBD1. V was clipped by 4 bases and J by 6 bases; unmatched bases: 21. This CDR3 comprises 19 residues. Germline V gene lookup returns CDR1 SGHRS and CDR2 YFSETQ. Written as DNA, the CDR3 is TGCGCCAGCAGCCCATCCTCGCCGGGACAGGGGATGTTCCATGATGGCTACACCTTC. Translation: CASSPSSPGQGMFHDGYTF.

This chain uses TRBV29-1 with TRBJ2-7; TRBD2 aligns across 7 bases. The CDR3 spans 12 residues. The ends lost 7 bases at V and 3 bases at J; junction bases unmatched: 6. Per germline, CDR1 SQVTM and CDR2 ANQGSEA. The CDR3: CSASGAFYEQYF. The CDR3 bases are TGCAGCGCGAGCGGGGCCTTCTACGAGCAGTACTTC.

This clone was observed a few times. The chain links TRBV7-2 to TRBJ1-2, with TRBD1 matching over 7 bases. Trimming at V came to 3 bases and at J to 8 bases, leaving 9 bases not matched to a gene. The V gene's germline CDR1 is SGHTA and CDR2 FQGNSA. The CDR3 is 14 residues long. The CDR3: CASSLDRRLEGYTF. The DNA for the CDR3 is TGTGCCAGCAGCTTGGACAGGAGGTTAGAAGGCTACACCTTC.

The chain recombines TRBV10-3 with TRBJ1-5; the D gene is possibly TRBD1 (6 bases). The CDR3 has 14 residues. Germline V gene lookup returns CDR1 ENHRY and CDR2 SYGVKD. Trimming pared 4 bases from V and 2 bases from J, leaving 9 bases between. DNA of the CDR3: TGTGCCATCAGTGGAGGGGGAGGCAATCAGCCCCAGCATTTT. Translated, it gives CAISGGGGNQPQHF.

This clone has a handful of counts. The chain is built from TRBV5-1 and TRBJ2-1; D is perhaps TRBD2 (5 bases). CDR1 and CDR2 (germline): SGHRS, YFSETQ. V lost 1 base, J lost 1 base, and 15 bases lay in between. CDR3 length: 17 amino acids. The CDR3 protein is CASSLTVSGKSYNEQFF. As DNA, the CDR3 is TGCGCCAGCAGCTTGACCGTTTCGGGAAAGTCCTACAATGAGCAGTTCTTC.

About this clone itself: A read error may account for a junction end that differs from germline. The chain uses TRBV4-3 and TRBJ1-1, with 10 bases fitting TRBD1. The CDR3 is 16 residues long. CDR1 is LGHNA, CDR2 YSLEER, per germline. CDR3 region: CASSQVGTAGQGVRSF. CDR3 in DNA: TGCGCCAGCAGCCAAGTCGGGACCGCTGGACAGGGGGTCCGAAGTTTT.

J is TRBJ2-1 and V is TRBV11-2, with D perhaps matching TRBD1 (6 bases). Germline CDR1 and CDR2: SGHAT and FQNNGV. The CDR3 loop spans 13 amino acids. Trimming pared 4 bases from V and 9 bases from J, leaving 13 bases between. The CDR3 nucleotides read TGTGCCAGCAGCTCCTCCCGAGGGGGTGAGCAGTTCTTC. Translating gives CASSSSRGGEQFF.

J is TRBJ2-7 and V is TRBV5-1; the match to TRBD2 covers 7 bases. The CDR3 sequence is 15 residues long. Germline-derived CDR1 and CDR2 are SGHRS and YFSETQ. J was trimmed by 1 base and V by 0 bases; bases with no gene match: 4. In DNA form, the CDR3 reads TGCGCCAGCAGCTTGGTAAGCGGGGCGTCCTACGAGCAGTACTTC. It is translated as CASSLVSGASYEQYF. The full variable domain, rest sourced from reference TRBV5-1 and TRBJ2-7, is KAGVTQTPRYLIKTRGQQVTLSCSPISGHRSVSWYQQTPGQGLQFLFEYFSETQRNKGNFPGRFSGRQFSNSRSEMNVSTLELGDSALYLCASSLVSGASYEQYFGPGTRLTVT.

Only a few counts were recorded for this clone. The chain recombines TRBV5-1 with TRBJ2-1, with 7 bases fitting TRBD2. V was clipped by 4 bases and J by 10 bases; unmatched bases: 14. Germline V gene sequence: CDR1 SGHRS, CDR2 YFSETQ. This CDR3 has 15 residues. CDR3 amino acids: CASSQTHGGIQEQFF. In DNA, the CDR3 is TGCGCCAGCAGCCAGACCCACGGGGGGATACAGGAGCAGTTCTTC. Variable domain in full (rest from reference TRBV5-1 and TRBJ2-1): KAGVTQTPRYLIKTRGQQVTLSCSPISGHRSVSWYQQTPGQGLQFLFEYFSETQRNKGNFPGRFSGRQFSNSRSEMNVSTLELGDSALYLCASSQTHGGIQEQFFGPGTRLTVL.

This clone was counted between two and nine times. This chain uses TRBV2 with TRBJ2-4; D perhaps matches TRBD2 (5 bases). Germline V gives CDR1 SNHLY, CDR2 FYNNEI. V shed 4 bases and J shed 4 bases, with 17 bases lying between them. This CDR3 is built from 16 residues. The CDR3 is CASSGPRTQRKNIQYF. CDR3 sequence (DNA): TGTGCCAGCAGTGGCCCGAGGACTCAGCGTAAAAACATTCAGTACTTC.

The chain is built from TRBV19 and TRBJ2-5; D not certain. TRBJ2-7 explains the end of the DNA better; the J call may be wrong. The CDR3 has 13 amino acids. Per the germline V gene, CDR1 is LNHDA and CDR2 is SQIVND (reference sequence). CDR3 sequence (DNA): TGTGCCAGTAGTATAGGCTTTACCTACGAGCAGTACTTC. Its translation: CASSIGFTYEQYF.